A single TCR beta chain is shown here with its context. Its antigen specificity is not known. No much larger clonotype is one base removed from it; base qualities were not supplied. The data are from a study of OX40 agonist ivuxolimab in advanced cancers. Regarding the complete study: The costimulatory receptor OX40 (CD134) was targeted by ivuxolimab, a fully human IgG2 agonistic monoclonal antibody. Intravenous ivuxolimab was administered to patients every 2 weeks at six dose levels: 0.01, 0.1, 0.3, 1.5, 3 and 10 mg/kg. Of the roughly 52 dose-escalation patients, hepatocellular carcinoma was present in 19, melanoma in approximately 15, renal cell carcinoma in 9 and head and neck cancer in 9. In the dose-escalation cohort, more than 80% of patients were male, and the mean age was roughly 56 years with a range of roughly 20 to 79. Prior anti-PD-1, anti-PD-L1 or anti-CTLA-4 therapy was permitted, and roughly two fifths of dose-escalation patients had received checkpoint inhibitors. Partial responses occurred in three dose-escalation patients: two with cutaneous melanoma and one with hepatocellular carcinoma. Peripheral TCRbeta sequencing aimed to test whether ivuxolimab altered TCR sequence diversity and caused clonal T-cell expansion. The paper describes the monotherapy dose-escalation part (N of about 47 patients) of the phase I trial of ivuxolimab. Results the study describes overall, beyond this receptor: Low levels of normalized T-cell clonal expansion were also seen in some patients who did not respond. The antigen specificity of the clonally expanded peripheral T cells was not determined. On average, CD8+ T cells showed more expanded clones than CD4+ T cells after ivuxolimab. Partial responders in the 0.1-3.0 mg/kg groups had among the lowest normalized peripheral clonal expansion, especially among CD8+ T cells. At doses of 0.1 to 3.0 mg/kg, clonal expansion of both CD4+ and CD8+ T cells in blood was seen between baseline and week 6.

Trimming leaves V shorter by 0 bases and J shorter by 4 bases, with the junction holding 2 bases beyond the gene matches. The CDR3 numbers 14 residues from cysteine through phenylalanine. Only CDR3 DNA remains: 42 bases, in frame from the first base. The germline V gene sets CDR1 to MGHRA and CDR2 to YSYEKL. The trial excluded patients who had a history of autoimmune disease or who were on systemic immunosuppression. Peripheral blood for TCR sequencing was collected from all dose cohorts at baseline, on cycle 4 day 1, and on cycle 7 day 1. The samples were taken from a phase I, first-in-human, multicenter, open-label dose-escalation trial of ivuxolimab. The trial enrolled adults with locally advanced or metastatic head and neck squamous cell, hepatocellular, melanoma or renal cell carcinoma. CD4+ and CD8+ T cells were sorted separately from peripheral blood before TCR sequencing. Genomic DNA was isolated from the sorted cells so that the TCRbeta CDR3 region could be sequenced. TCRbeta CDR3 regions were sequenced using the immunoSEQ Assay. This is the immuneACCESS table as TCRdb keeps it, with only in-frame sequences that have V and J called. A part of the clones is gone; compared with another copy, unresolved V genes explain less than half, and the rest is unexplained. Across this sample there are about 62,000 clones, with almost 95% seen only once. About an eighth of the sample is taken by the ten largest.

This TCR derives from an adult with an advanced solid tumor such as melanoma, head and neck, liver or kidney cancer. The rearranged segments are TRBV4-1 and TRBJ1-2, with 7 central nucleotides matching TRBD1. The starting material was CD4+ or CD8+ T cells sorted from blood, obtained in a trial of the OX40 agonist ivuxolimab. CDR3 sequence: CASSQEGTAYGYTF. The nucleotide sequence is given as TGCGCCAGCAGCCAAGAGGGGACAGCCTATGGCTACACCTTC.